These 27 T cell receptor beta chains share one sample of origin, sequenced in a study of cytomegalovirus exposure and HLA in healthy donors. The PCR made use of 60 Vbeta and 13 Jbeta primers. Repertoires were generated with immunoSEQ multiplex PCR, while TCRdb's copy carries only in-frame clones and drops some. The sample holds tens of thousands of clones. Source material: PBMCs. The source is a male donor in good health and CMV-seronegative.

The chain carries TRBV19 and TRBJ1-3; D is uncertain. Trimming removed 8 bases from V and 0 bases from J, with 14 bases in between. This CDR3 is 15 amino acids long. CDR1 is LNHDA and CDR2 is SQIVND in the germline V gene (reference sequence). CDR3: CASSTGSYSGNTIYF. In DNA form, the CDR3 reads TGTGCCAGTTCAACCGGGTCCTACTCTGGAAACACCATATATTTT.

The genes are TRBV29-1 and TRBJ2-1; TRBD1 agrees at 8 bases. The germline V gene has CDR1 SQVTM and CDR2 ANQGSEA. There are 14 residues in the CDR3. V shed 3 bases and J 5 bases; nucleotides not matched to a gene: 6. The CDR3 bases are TGCAGCGTTGAGAGGGACAGGCCCAACAATGAGCAGTTCTTC. Protein sequence: CSVERDRPNNEQFF.

The chain combines TRBV6-5 with TRBJ2-3, with a weak D call TRBD2 (7 bases). From germline, CDR1 is MNHEY and CDR2 SVGAGI. This CDR3 is 13 amino acids long. Trimming removed 8 bases from V and 4 bases from J, with 13 bases in between. Here the CDR3 reads CASGRGAADTQYF. In DNA, the CDR3 is TGTGCCAGCGGGAGGGGGGCCGCAGATACGCAGTATTTT.

V and J are TRBV6-5 and TRBJ1-2; D perhaps matches TRBD1 (6 bases). The CDR3 runs 14 residues. In germline, CDR1 is MNHEY, CDR2 SVGAGI. V lost 4 bases and J lost 8, with 17 bases in between. The CDR3 bases are TGTGCCAGCAGTTGTAAGTCAGGGGAACAAGGCTACACCTTC. This gives the protein CASSCKSGEQGYTF.

The V and J genes are TRBV2 and TRBJ1-4; D is undetermined. Trimming left V 6 bases short and J 7 bases short, with 12 bases between. This CDR3 region has 13 residues. Per germline, CDR1 SNHLY and CDR2 FYNNEI. The CDR3 region is CASRVSGGEKLFF. The DNA for the CDR3 is TGTGCCAGCAGGGTTTCTGGAGGTGAAAAACTGTTTTTT.

The chain carries TRBV29-1 and TRBJ2-5; no clear D. Trimming removed 3 bases from V and 5 bases from J, with 10 bases in between. Germline V CDR1 and CDR2: SQVTM, ANQGSEA. The CDR3 consists of 12 residues. The CDR3, as DNA: TGCAGCGTTGACAGAACCAGGGAGACCCAGTACTTC. This codes for CSVDRTRETQYF.

The V and J genes are TRBV5-1 and TRBJ2-3; 7 bases match TRBD1. Germline CDR1 is SGHRS and CDR2 is YFSETQ. The junction had 3 bases not matched to a gene; V was cut back by 4 bases and J by 1 base. The CDR3 has 14 amino acids. The CDR3, as DNA: TGCGCCAGCAGCCCCGACAGGGGCACAGATACGCAGTATTTT. Translating it yields CASSPDRGTDTQYF.

In DNA, the CDR3 is TGTGCCATCAGACAGAATGAAAAACTGTTTTTT. Encoded protein: CAIRQNEKLFF. The chain recombines TRBV28 with TRBJ1-4; maybe TRBD1 (5 bases). The CDR3 runs to 11 residues. Germline lookup yields CDR1 MDHEN and CDR2 SYDVKM. V was shortened by 10 bases and J by 5 bases, with 8 bases between the two germline ends.

This chain uses TRBV19 with TRBJ1-2, with 10 bases aligning to TRBD1. CDR3 length: 14 residues. V was clipped by 6 bases and J by 8 bases; unmatched bases: 9. Looked up from germline, CDR1 is LNHDA and CDR2 is SQIVND (reference sequence). CDR3 DNA sequence: TGTGCCAGTAGCCCCGGGACAGGGGTTGTAGGCTACACCTTC. Amino acid sequence: CASSPGTGVVGYTF.

The chain couples TRBV5-1 to TRBJ1-6; D possibly corresponds to TRBD1 (6 bases). CDR1 and CDR2 (germline): SGHRS, YFSETQ. Deletions cut 5 bases from V and 7 bases from J, with 16 bases between. The CDR3 covers 15 residues. This chain's CDR3 is CASRPGGQGNSPLHF. The CDR3, as DNA: TGCGCCAGCAGGCCCGGGGGGCAGGGGAATTCACCCCTCCACTTT.

This chain joins TRBV28 and TRBJ2-7; 7 nucleotides agree with TRBD1. V trimming: 2 bases; J trimming: 6 bases; junction bases outside the gene matches: 7. CDR1 MDHEN and CDR2 SYDVKM come from the germline V gene. This CDR3 region has 14 residues. CDR3 sequence reads: CASSLAAGGAEQYF. DNA of the CDR3: TGTGCCAGCAGTTTAGCGGCAGGGGGAGCCGAGCAGTACTTC.

The chain links TRBV5-1 to TRBJ1-2; tentatively, D is TRBD1 (6 bases). Germline V CDR1 and CDR2: SGHRS, YFSETQ. Trimming left V 0 bases short and J 8 bases short, with 14 bases between. The CDR3 is made up of 14 amino acids. The CDR3 reads CASSLDISGDGYTF. The CDR3 region has the DNA TGCGCCAGCAGCTTGGATATTTCAGGGGACGGCTACACCTTC.

The rearrangement uses TRBV4-1 and TRBJ2-7, with D tentatively TRBD1 (5 bases). V was clipped by 1 base and J by 0 bases, with 7 bases between them. The V gene's germline CDR1 is MGHRA and CDR2 YSYEKL. The CDR3 loop spans 14 amino acids. CDR3 coding DNA: TGCGCCAGCAGCCAAGGTCAGGGCTCCTACGAGCAGTACTTC. Its translation is CASSQGQGSYEQYF.

This chain joins TRBV27 and TRBJ2-3; perhaps TRBD2 as D (6 bases). This CDR3 is 16 amino acids long. The V gene lost 3 bases and the J gene lost 4 bases, with 17 bases spanning the gap. Germline loops: CDR1 MNHEY, CDR2 SMNVEV (reference sequence). CDR3 nucleotide sequence: TGTGCCAGCAGTTTTTACCGGGGGAAGAGGTCAGATACGCAGTATTTT. Protein sequence: CASSFYRGKRSDTQYF.

The chain combines TRBV7-2 with TRBJ2-7, with 10 bases fitting TRBD2. V trimming: 4 bases; J trimming: 5 bases; junction bases outside the gene matches: 11. This CDR3 has 16 amino acids. In germline, CDR1 is SGHTA, CDR2 FQGNSA. The CDR3 nucleotides read TGTGCCAGCAGCTCCACCCTAGCGGGAGACAGACACGAGCAGTACTTC. It codes for CASSSTLAGDRHEQYF.

The chain employs TRBV2 and TRBJ1-1, with D possibly being TRBD1 (5 bases). V lost 7 bases and J lost 4, with 10 bases in between. Germline values: CDR1 SNHLY, CDR2 FYNNEI. The CDR3 extends over 12 amino acids. CDR3 coding DNA: TGTGCCAGCACGGGGGTGGGCACTGAAGCTTTCTTT. It is translated as CASTGVGTEAFF.

CDR3 region: CASSVSPRGDYGYTF. The CDR3 region has the DNA TGTGCCAGCAGTGTATCCCCCAGGGGGGACTATGGCTACACCTTC. The V gene is TRBV6-1, the J gene TRBJ1-2, with 7 bases matching TRBD1. This CDR3 contains 15 residues. The trim removed 4 bases at V and 3 bases at J, leaving 8 bases unmatched. Germline values: CDR1 MNHNS, CDR2 SASEGT.

The genes are TRBV7-9 and TRBJ1-2; D is perhaps TRBD1 (6 bases). The CDR3 runs 15 residues. Germline V gene sequence: CDR1 SEHNR, CDR2 FQNEAQ (reference sequence). With 5 bases removed from V and 6 bases from J, the gap between germline ends came to 19 bases. CDR3 amino acids: CASSAGTGMFNGYTF. CDR3 DNA: TGTGCCAGCAGCGCGGGCACAGGGATGTTTAATGGCTACACCTTC.

V gene TRBV5-4 combines with J gene TRBJ1-1; perhaps TRBD1 as D (6 bases). CDR1 and CDR2 from the germline V gene are SGHNT and YYREEE (reference sequence). V was clipped by 2 bases and J by 7 bases, with 12 bases between them. The CDR3 is made up of 13 amino acids. The CDR3 nucleotides read TGTGCCAGCAGCTTCAGTGGACAGCATGAAGCTTTCTTT. It yields the protein CASSFSGQHEAFF.

This rearrangement joins TRBV6-1 to TRBJ2-7; 7 bases match TRBD2. This CDR3 region has 13 residues. V trimming: 4 bases; J trimming: 2 bases; junction bases outside the gene matches: 2. Per germline, CDR1 MNHNS and CDR2 SASEGT. CDR3 in amino acids: CASSASGPYEQYF. The CDR3 region has the DNA TGTGCCAGCAGTGCTAGCGGCCCCTACGAGCAGTACTTC.

The rearrangement links TRBV9 to TRBJ1-1, with D perhaps matching TRBD1 (5 bases). The CDR3 covers 14 residues. CDR1 and CDR2 (germline): SGDLS, YYNGEE. V lost 2 bases to trimming and J lost 2 bases, with 10 bases between them. The CDR3 DNA reads TGTGCCAGCAGCGTCCGACAGTCCAACACTGAAGCTTTCTTT. Translating gives CASSVRQSNTEAFF.

V usage is TRBV19 and J usage is TRBJ2-5; 8 nucleotides match TRBD1. Germline trimming cut 11 bases from V and 3 bases from J; bases unmatched to any gene: 14. The CDR3 runs 15 residues. The germline V gene encodes CDR1 LNHDA and CDR2 SQIVND (reference sequence). This chain's CDR3 is CAGKSRQGLEETQYF. The DNA for the CDR3 is TGTGCCGGCAAGTCCCGACAGGGGTTAGAAGAGACCCAGTACTTC. Together with reference TRBV19 and TRBJ2-5, the CDR3 gives the full variable domain: DGGITQSPKYLFRKEGQNVTLSCEQNLNHDAMYWYRQDPGQGLRLIYYSQIVNDFQKGDIAEGYSVSREKKESFPLTVTSAQKNPTAFYLCAGKSRQGLEETQYFGPGTRLLVL.

The gene calls are TRBV5-6 and TRBJ2-7; D remains unclear. V was trimmed by 0 bases and J by 1 base, leaving 11 bases between them. The CDR3 contains 15 residues. The germline V gene has CDR1 SGHDT and CDR2 YYEEEE. DNA for the CDR3: TGTGCCAGCAGCTTGGTAGCATTACGTTCCTACGAGCAGTACTTC. Its translation is CASSLVALRSYEQYF. The whole variable domain, filled in from reference TRBV5-6 and TRBJ2-7, reads DAGVTQSPTHLIKTRGQQVTLRCSPKSGHDTVSWYQQALGQGPQFIFQYYEEEERQRGNFPDRFSGHQFPNYSSELNVNALLLGDSALYLCASSLVALRSYEQYFGPGTRLTVT.

This rearrangement joins TRBV28 to TRBJ2-7; D might be TRBD2 (6 bases). The germline V gene has CDR1 MDHEN and CDR2 SYDVKM. The CDR3 contains 17 residues. Trimming removed 6 bases from V and 5 bases from J, with 26 bases in between. The DNA of the CDR3 is TGTGCCAGCAGGGGACTGAACCGGGCGGCAGGGTACGACGAGCAGTACTTC. Amino acid sequence: CASRGLNRAAGYDEQYF. The full variable domain, completed using reference TRBV28 and TRBJ2-7, is DVKVTQSSRYLVKRTGEKVFLECVQDMDHENMFWYRQDPGLGLRLIYFSYDVKMKEKGDIPEGYSVSREKKERFSLILESASTNQTSMYLCASRGLNRAAGYDEQYFGPGTRLTVT.

The V call is TRBV6-1, the J call TRBJ1-5, with a tentative D call TRBD1 (6 bases). Germline V CDR1 and CDR2: MNHNS, SASEGT. CDR3 length: 14 amino acids. V was clipped by 5 bases and J by 7 bases, with 15 bases between them. CDR3 sequence reads: CASSQQGQEQPQHF. As DNA, the CDR3 is TGTGCCAGCAGTCAACAGGGTCAGGAACAGCCCCAGCATTTT.

The chain has TRBV6-5 and TRBJ1-5, with 10 bases identical to TRBD1. CDR1 and CDR2 from the germline V gene are MNHEY and SVGAGI. This CDR3 has 15 residues. Trimming cost V 4 bases and J 7 bases; bases outside gene matches: 7. CDR3 loop: CASSSGQGKPQPQHF. CDR3 nucleotides: TGTGCCAGCAGTTCGGGACAGGGGAAGCCGCAGCCCCAGCATTTT.

This rearrangement joins TRBV28 to TRBJ1-3; possible D gene TRBD1, 6 bases. The CDR3 runs 15 residues. The V gene's germline CDR1 is MDHEN and CDR2 SYDVKM. V was shortened by 8 bases and J by 4 bases, with 18 bases between the two germline ends. The CDR3 region is CASGKSGAFGNTIYF. The DNA of the CDR3 is TGTGCCAGCGGGAAATCAGGGGCCTTCGGAAACACCATATATTTT. Combining the CDR3 with reference TRBV28 and TRBJ1-3 gives the whole variable domain DVKVTQSSRYLVKRTGEKVFLECVQDMDHENMFWYRQDPGLGLRLIYFSYDVKMKEKGDIPEGYSVSREKKERFSLILESASTNQTSMYLCASGKSGAFGNTIYFGEGSWLTVV.